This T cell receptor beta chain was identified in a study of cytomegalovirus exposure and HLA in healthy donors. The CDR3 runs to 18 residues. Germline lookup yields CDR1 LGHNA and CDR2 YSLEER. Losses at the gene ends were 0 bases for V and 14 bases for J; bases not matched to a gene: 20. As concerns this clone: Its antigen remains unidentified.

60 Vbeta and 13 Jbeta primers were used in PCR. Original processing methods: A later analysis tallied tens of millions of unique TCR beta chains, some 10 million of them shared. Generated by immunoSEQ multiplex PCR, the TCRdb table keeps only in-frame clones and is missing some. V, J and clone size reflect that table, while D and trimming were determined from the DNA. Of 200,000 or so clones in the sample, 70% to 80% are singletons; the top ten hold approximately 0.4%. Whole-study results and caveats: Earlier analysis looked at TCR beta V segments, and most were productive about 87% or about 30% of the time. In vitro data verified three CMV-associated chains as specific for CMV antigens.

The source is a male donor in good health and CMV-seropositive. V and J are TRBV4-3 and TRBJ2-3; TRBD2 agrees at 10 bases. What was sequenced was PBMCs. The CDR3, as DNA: TGCGCCAGCAGCCAAGATGGCGGGGCTAGCGGGGGTGCACAGATGCGGTATTTT. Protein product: CASSQDGGASGGAQMRYF.